These 8 T cell receptor beta chains came from one sample sequenced in a study of blood T cell repertoires in COVID-19. Generated by immunoSEQ multiplex PCR, the TCRdb table keeps only in-frame clones and is missing some. The data contain 75,000 to 90,000 clones, 75% to 85% of them singletons. Source material: peripheral blood. The receptors shown here come from a woman in her 70s with acute or convalescent COVID-19.

The chain couples TRBV6-5 to TRBJ1-4; 7 bases align to TRBD1. Germline V gives CDR1 MNHEY, CDR2 SVGAGI. Trimming took 2 bases from V and 2 from J; bases not matched to a gene: 5. This CDR3 is 16 amino acids long. The CDR3 here is CASSYRAGGTNEKLFF. The CDR3 region has the DNA TGTGCCAGCAGTTACAGAGCAGGGGGTACTAATGAAAAACTGTTTTTT.

The chain has TRBV4-2 and TRBJ1-3; D may be TRBD1 (5 bases). Germline lookup yields CDR1 LGHNA and CDR2 YNFKEQ. The CDR3 loop spans 16 amino acids. Trimming left V 4 bases short and J 0 bases short, with 13 bases between. The CDR3 region is CASSLGHTDSGNTIYF. The CDR3 region has the DNA TGTGCCAGCAGCCTAGGACACACCGACTCTGGAAACACCATATATTTT.

The chain links TRBV11-2 to TRBJ1-3; D is unresolved. The CDR3 consists of 14 residues. Trimming cost V 1 base and J 4 bases, with 8 bases left between them. Germline V gene sequence: CDR1 SGHAT, CDR2 FQNNGV. The DNA for the CDR3 is TGTGCCAGCAGCTTAGCCCCCGGGGGAAACACCATATATTTT. This encodes CASSLAPGGNTIYF.

The genes are TRBV7-2 and TRBJ2-1; the D gene is possibly TRBD2 (5 bases). The CDR3 consists of 17 residues. The ends were cut back, 5 bases at V and 3 bases at J, with 20 bases in the middle. CDR1 and CDR2 (germline): SGHTA, FQGNSA. CDR3 residues: CASSGPRPGSYYNEQFF. CDR3 DNA sequence: TGTGCCAGCAGCGGACCCCGCCCGGGGTCGTACTACAATGAGCAGTTCTTC.

The chain has TRBV5-4 and TRBJ2-7; D is unclear. Germline lookup yields CDR1 SGHNT and CDR2 YYREEE (reference sequence). Trimming removed 3 bases from V and 2 bases from J, with 12 bases in between. The CDR3 spans 14 residues. The DNA for the CDR3 is TGTGCCAGCAGCTCCCTGACGAGGCCCTACGAGCAGTACTTC. Its translation is CASSSLTRPYEQYF.

The chain carries TRBV11-2 and TRBJ1-5; D gene unclear. CDR1 and CDR2 (germline): SGHAT, FQNNGV. The CDR3 is made up of 13 amino acids. Deletions cut 1 base from V and 7 bases from J, with 8 bases between. CDR3 protein: CASSLVRGQPQHF. For the CDR3, the DNA is TGTGCCAGCAGCTTAGTAAGAGGCCAGCCCCAGCATTTT. The full variable domain, completed using reference TRBV11-2 and TRBJ1-5, is EAGVAQSPRYKIIEKRQSVAFWCNPISGHATLYWYQQILGQGPKLLIQFQNNGVVDDSQLPKDRFSAERLKGVDSTLKIQPAKLEDSAVYLCASSLVRGQPQHFGDGTRLSIL.

This sequence joins TRBV7-2 and TRBJ2-5, with 8 bases aligning to TRBD1. In germline, CDR1 is SGHTA, CDR2 FQGNSA. The CDR3 consists of 14 residues. V trimming: 3 bases; J trimming: 4 bases; junction bases outside the gene matches: 4. The CDR3 protein is CASSLQGAGETQYF. The CDR3, as DNA: TGTGCCAGCAGCTTGCAGGGGGCGGGAGAGACCCAGTACTTC.

This chain uses TRBV27 with TRBJ1-1, with 9 positions matching TRBD1. Germline V gene sequence: CDR1 MNHEY, CDR2 SMNVEV (reference sequence). The CDR3 is 18 residues long. The junction had 15 bases not matched to a gene; V was cut back by 3 bases and J by 4 bases. The CDR3 region is CASSFHRGLRIVGTEAFF. The CDR3, as DNA: TGTGCCAGCAGTTTTCACAGGGGGCTGAGGATTGTGGGCACTGAAGCTTTCTTT.